This T cell receptor beta chain was profiled in a study of CD8 T cells in Susac syndrome. V gave up 2 bases and J gave up 3 bases, with 13 bases separating them. The CDR3 contains 15 residues. The V gene's germline CDR1 is PRHDT and CDR2 FYEKMQ (reference sequence). RNA totalling about 0.5 to 1 ug underwent reverse transcription with random hexamers. One entry per CDR3 protein results from TCRdb running MiXCR on the immunoSEQ multiplex PCR reads. The sample contains approximately 120,000 distinct CDR3 sequences, about 92% of which appear only once. This chain uses TRBV13 with TRBJ2-5; D uncertain. The TCR originated in a human donor with multiple sclerosis. What was sequenced was CD8+ T cells from PBMCs. The DNA for the CDR3 is TGTGCCAGCAGCTTACGCCCCCTTGGGGAAGAGACCCAGTACTTC. Encoded protein: CASSLRPLGEETQYF.